These 32 T cell receptor beta chains were all obtained from the same sample, sequenced in a study of regulatory T cells in long-lasting Graves disease. Researchers made TCR beta libraries by using iRepertoire HTBI primers and running Arm-PCR on CDR3 regions. Each CDR3 protein is one row after TCRdb ran MiXCR on the multiplex PCR reads. Among 650,000 to 850,000 distinct CDR3 sequences listed, around 30% were seen once. The time point denotes: persistent/refractory GD, antithyroid drugs over 5 years with positive TRAb. Researchers made the TCR library from RNA that was extracted from PBMCs. Here the sequenced sample was peripheral blood mononuclear cells (PBMCs), taken when the disease was refractory, from a patient treated with antithyroid drugs. These receptors were obtained from a female donor with Graves disease.

On this clonotype itself: A much bigger clone sits one base away, suggesting this may be a read error. Here the CDR3 reads CASSLFQGVGTEALF. The CDR3, as DNA: TGTGCCAGCAGTCTCTTCCAGGGGGTTGGGACTGAAGCTCTCTTT. The chain recombines TRBV6-1 with TRBJ1-1; TRBD1 matches at 7 bases. This CDR3 region has 15 residues. CDR1 is MNHNS, CDR2 SASEGT, per germline.

This clonotype was recorded a few times. The gene calls are TRBV6-2 or TRBV6-3 and TRBJ2-7; unclear D gene. V dropped 3 bases and J dropped 3 bases, with 9 bases sitting between them. Germline V gene lookup returns CDR1 MNHEY and CDR2 SVGEGT. The CDR3 covers 13 residues. The CDR3 DNA follows: TGTGCCAGCAGTTATGACAACCTCTACGAGCAGTACTTC. It encodes CASSYDNLYEQYF.

The rearrangement links TRBV30 to TRBJ1-5, with a weak D call TRBD1 (6 bases). With 3 bases removed from V and 10 bases from J, the gap between germline ends came to 16 bases. CDR1 and CDR2 from the germline V gene are GTSNPN and SVGIG (reference sequence). The CDR3 covers 13 residues. The CDR3 protein is CAWSRQVSTPQHF. For the CDR3, the DNA is TGTGCCTGGAGCCGACAGGTTTCTACCCCCCAGCATTTT. Full variable domain (remainder filled in from reference TRBV30 and TRBJ1-5): SQTIHQWPATLVQPVGSPLSLECTVEGTSNPNLYWYRQAAGRGLQLLFYSVGIGQISSEVPQNLSASRPQDRQFILSSKKLLLSDSGFYLCAWSRQVSTPQHFGDGTRLSIL.

This chain joins TRBV19 and TRBJ1-3, with D possibly being TRBD1 (5 bases). There are 16 residues in the CDR3. In germline, CDR1 is LNHDA, CDR2 SQIVND (reference sequence). Deletions cut 3 bases from V and 1 base from J, with 13 bases between. The CDR3 is CASSISLQGSGNTIYF. The DNA of the CDR3 is TGTGCCAGTAGTATTTCGCTTCAGGGTTCTGGAAACACCATATATTTT.

On this clonotype: Sequence at one end of the junction differs from germline and may be a read error. The chain recombines TRBV20-1 with TRBJ1-5, with TRBD1 matching over 9 bases. There are 15 residues in the CDR3. Germline V gene sequence: CDR1 DFQATT, CDR2 SNEGSKA (reference sequence). CDR3 bases: TGCAGTGCTAGAGGGACAGGGGTCTCTAATCAGCCCCAGCATTTC. Translated, it gives CSARGTGVSNQPQHF.

The chain is built from TRBV11-2 and TRBJ1-2, with TRBD1 identical over 12 bases. The CDR3 length is 16 residues. Per germline, CDR1 SGHAT and CDR2 FQNNGV. J lost 5 bases, V lost 4 bases, and 8 bases had no gene match. CDR3 DNA: TGTGCCAGCAGCTCGGGGACAGGGGGCCCAGTTTATGGCTACACCTTC. Translation gives CASSSGTGGPVYGYTF.

This clonotype was seen a few times. The chain joins TRBV2 to TRBJ1-5, with D unclear. The CDR3 loop spans 14 amino acids. Per the germline V gene, CDR1 is SNHLY and CDR2 is FYNNEI. V lost 3 bases to trimming and J lost 5 bases, with 11 bases between them. The CDR3 here is CASSDGQADQPQHF. Here the CDR3 DNA reads TGTGCCAGCAGTGATGGGCAGGCGGATCAGCCCCAGCATTTT.

This clonotype has ten or more counts. The chain is built from TRBV6-1 and TRBJ1-1, with a possible D match to TRBD1 (6 bases). Germline V gene lookup returns CDR1 MNHNS and CDR2 SASEGT. Trimming took off 6 bases at V and 3 bases at J, with 11 bases between the two ends. This CDR3 comprises 13 residues. CDR3 protein: CASRQQGHTEAFF. The CDR3, as DNA: TGTGCCAGCAGACAACAGGGTCACACTGAAGCTTTCTTT.

This clonotype was recorded a few times. The CDR3 region has the DNA TGCAGTGCTAGAGACACTAGCGGGGGTTACGAGCAGTACTTC. This translates into CSARDTSGGYEQYF. The V call is TRBV20-1, the J call TRBJ2-7; 11 bases agree with TRBD2. The CDR3 contains 14 residues. Per germline, CDR1 DFQATT and CDR2 SNEGSKA (reference sequence). V shed 0 bases and J 4 bases; nucleotides not matched to a gene: 2.

This clonotype has more than one count but fewer than ten. The chain is built from TRBV6-5 and TRBJ2-7; the match to TRBD2 covers 8 bases. The length of the CDR3 is 17 residues. Germline lookup yields CDR1 MNHEY and CDR2 SVGAGI. The V gene end was trimmed by 2 bases and the J gene end by 6 bases; junction bases not matched to a gene: 15. CDR3 residues: CASSYLSSGIAPSEQYF. CDR3 nucleotides: TGTGCCAGCAGTTACCTCAGTAGCGGGATCGCGCCGAGCGAGCAGTACTTC.

This chain uses TRBV2 with TRBJ2-5; 7 bases match TRBD2. The V gene end was trimmed by 8 bases and the J gene end by 5 bases; junction bases not matched to a gene: 14. CDR1 is SNHLY, CDR2 FYNNEI, per germline. CDR3 length: 15 residues. The CDR3 spells CASPSWRESPETQYF. The CDR3 region has the DNA TGTGCCAGCCCCTCGTGGCGGGAGAGCCCCGAGACCCAGTACTTC.

The chain combines TRBV28 with TRBJ2-7; the D gene could be TRBD1 or TRBD2 (7 bases each). Germline V lookup: CDR1 MDHEN, CDR2 SYDVKM. The length of the CDR3 is 12 residues. The V end lost 4 bases, the J end lost 7 bases, and 11 bases lay between the germline ends. Written as DNA, the CDR3 is TGTGCCAGCAGTTCCAGGGGGGGGGAGCAGTACTTC. The encoded protein is CASSSRGGEQYF.

This clonotype was counted only a few times. This chain connects TRBV18 to TRBJ2-1; 10 bases line up with TRBD2. The CDR3 extends over 16 amino acids. The germline gives CDR1 KGHSH, CDR2 LQKENI. The V gene end was trimmed by 5 bases and the J gene end by 4 bases; junction bases not matched to a gene: 8. Written as DNA, the CDR3 is TGTGCCAGCTCATCACAACGGACTAGCGGTTACAATGAGCAGTTCTTC. Protein: CASSSQRTSGYNEQFF. The whole variable domain, filled in from reference TRBV18 and TRBJ2-1, reads NAGVMQNPRHLVRRRGQEARLRCSPMKGHSHVYWYRQLPEEGLKFMVYLQKENIIDESGMPKERFSAEFPKEGPSILRIQQVVRGDSAAYFCASSSQRTSGYNEQFFGPGTRLTVL.

This clonotype was found a few times. One end of the junction varies from germline; a read error may be responsible. The chain recombines TRBV11-2 with TRBJ1-3; D gene ambiguous. CDR3 length: 12 amino acids. Germline values: CDR1 SGHAT, CDR2 FQNNGV. CDR3 amino acids: CASSPTGSTIYF. Here the CDR3 DNA reads TGTGCCAGCAGCCCCACGGGAAGCACCATATATTTT.

The sample holds many counts of this clonotype. The chain uses TRBV2 and TRBJ2-7; D is unclear. Germline CDR1 is SNHLY and CDR2 is FYNNEI. The CDR3 sequence is 13 residues long. V gave up 1 base and J gave up 3 bases, with 7 bases separating them. CDR3 DNA: TGTGCCAGCAGTGAAGAGGGCGACTACGAGCAGTACTTC. It specifies CASSEEGDYEQYF.

To note about this clonotype: The junction and the germline gene differ at one end; a read error may be behind it. The chain recombines TRBV28 with TRBJ2-1; possibly TRBD2 for D (5 bases). The CDR3 extends over 15 amino acids. Germline assignment: CDR1 MDHEN and CDR2 SYDVKM. This chain's CDR3 is CASSLLAPPQNEQFF. The CDR3 DNA is TGCGCCAGCAGTTTATTAGCGCCGCCCCAGAATGAGCAGTTCTTC.

The chain joins TRBV6-1 to TRBJ2-5; a possible D gene is TRBD1 (5 bases). Germline assignment: CDR1 MNHNS and CDR2 SASEGT. The V end was cut by 6 bases, the J end by 2 bases, with 10 bases between. The CDR3 consists of 13 residues. Here the CDR3 DNA reads TGTGCCAGCAGGGCGACAGTACAAGAGACCCAGTACTTC. This codes for CASRATVQETQYF.

The table lists this clonotype with many counts. This rearrangement joins TRBV27 to TRBJ2-2; D not resolved. V lost 7 bases and J lost 3, with 9 bases in between. CDR3 length: 13 residues. Germline V gene lookup returns CDR1 MNHEY and CDR2 SMNVEV (reference sequence). This chain's CDR3 is CASKPSHTGELFF. The CDR3 DNA reads TGTGCCAGCAAACCATCACACACCGGGGAGCTGTTTTTT.

The chain couples TRBV5-1 to TRBJ2-3; 9 bases fit TRBD2. In germline, CDR1 is SGHRS, CDR2 YFSETQ. The CDR3 extends over 16 amino acids. The V segment lost 3 bases and the J segment 5 bases; nucleotides outside the gene matches: 10. CDR3 in DNA: TGCGCCAGCAGCTCGATAGCGGGAGAGCCGCGAGATACGCAGTATTTT. Protein sequence: CASSSIAGEPRDTQYF.

The chain carries TRBV28 and TRBJ2-3; tentative D call: TRBD2 (6 bases). The ends were cut back, 5 bases at V and 3 bases at J, with 12 bases in the middle. Germline assignment: CDR1 MDHEN and CDR2 SYDVKM. CDR3 length: 14 residues. CDR3 region: CASSVEGRTDTQYF. DNA for the CDR3: TGTGCCAGCAGTGTGGAGGGCCGGACAGATACGCAGTATTTT.

The chain combines TRBV9 with TRBJ2-3; 8 bases map to TRBD2. Looked up from germline, CDR1 is SGDLS and CDR2 is YYNGEE. With 0 bases clipped from V and 0 bases from J, the junction kept 6 bases outside the gene matches. This CDR3 has 17 amino acids. The DNA of the CDR3 is TGTGCCAGCAGCGTAGGGGGCGGGAGGACAAGCACAGATACGCAGTATTTT. Amino acid sequence: CASSVGGGRTSTDTQYF.

This clonotype was counted only a few times. The rearrangement links TRBV5-1 to TRBJ1-1; TRBD1 is a possible D gene (5 bases). CDR1 and CDR2 from the germline V gene are SGHRS and YFSETQ. This CDR3 spans 13 amino acids. Trimming pared 4 bases from V and 5 bases from J, leaving 12 bases between. CDR3 bases: TGCGCCAGCAGCCGGGACGGGTGGACTGAAGCTTTCTTT. This gives the protein CASSRDGWTEAFF.

The chain combines TRBV18 with TRBJ2-7; 8 bases map to TRBD1. Unmatched junction bases numbered 4, after V lost 3 bases and J lost 3 bases. The CDR3 consists of 14 residues. Germline V gene data show CDR1 as KGHSH and CDR2 as LQKENI. The chain's CDR3 is CASSPDRAIYEQYF. The CDR3 DNA reads TGTGCCAGCTCACCGGACAGGGCGATCTACGAGCAGTACTTC.

A single count supports this clonotype. This chain links TRBV30 with TRBJ1-2; D is possibly TRBD1 (6 bases). The CDR3 sequence is 13 residues long. From germline, CDR1 is GTSNPN and CDR2 SVGIG (reference sequence). Trimming removed 5 bases at V and 5 bases at J, with 15 bases between. The CDR3 bases are TGTGCCTGGTCTGAGGGGGGGGATTATGGCTACACCTTC. This gives the protein CAWSEGGDYGYTF.

This clonotype was seen only a few times. The chain uses TRBV6-5 and TRBJ1-1; D remains unclear. Trimming took 0 bases from V and 4 from J, leaving 12 bases between them. The CDR3 is 15 residues long. Germline V gene data show CDR1 as MNHEY and CDR2 as SVGAGI. The CDR3: CASSYSGGAGTEAFF. The CDR3 nucleotides are TGTGCCAGCAGTTACTCGGGAGGAGCGGGCACTGAAGCTTTCTTT.

The chain carries TRBV4-1 and TRBJ1-2, with D perhaps matching TRBD1 (6 bases). This CDR3 has 15 amino acids. The V end lost 4 bases, the J end lost 0 bases, and 12 bases lay between the germline ends. Germline CDR1 MGHRA, CDR2 YSYEKL. The CDR3 DNA sequence: TGCGCCAGCAGCCCCCAAGGGGGACCTAACTATGGCTACACCTTC. Its protein is CASSPQGGPNYGYTF.

This sequence joins TRBV4-1 and TRBJ2-7; 12 bases align to TRBD2. Germline CDR1 MGHRA, CDR2 YSYEKL. The CDR3 runs to 16 residues. Trimming removed 1 base from V and 4 bases from J; junction bases left unmatched: 5. CDR3 protein: CASSQGMTSGSYEQYF. CDR3 sequence (DNA): TGCGCCAGCAGCCAAGGTATGACTAGCGGGAGTTACGAGCAGTACTTC.

The chain recombines TRBV5-1 with TRBJ2-4; 7 positions agree with TRBD2. CDR1 is SGHRS and CDR2 is YFSETQ in the germline V gene. Germline trimming cut 0 bases from V and 7 bases from J; bases unmatched to any gene: 7. This CDR3 contains 15 residues. In DNA, the CDR3 is TGCGCCAGCAGCTTGGTCCAGCGGGAAGGGAACATTCAGTACTTC. Protein: CASSLVQREGNIQYF.

On this clonotype itself: This likely comes from a read error, as the CDR3 has no conserved phenylalanine or tryptophan at its end. The rearrangement joins TRBV5-6 to TRBJ1-4; D unclear. This CDR3 contains 18 residues. Per the germline V gene, CDR1 is SGHDT and CDR2 is YYEEEE. With 1 base removed from V and 0 bases from J, the gap between germline ends came to 16 bases. CDR3 amino acids: CASSLKAVEAATNEKLFL. Here the CDR3 DNA reads TGTGCCAGCAGCTTGAAGGCGGTGGAGGCGGCAACTAATGAAAAACTGTTTCTT.

This clonotype was detected many times. The CDR3 DNA sequence: TGTGCCACCCACCCGGGTTCCTATAATTCACCCCTCCACTTT. Its translation: CATHPGSYNSPLHF. V and J are TRBV28 and TRBJ1-6, with no clear D. The CDR3 is made up of 14 amino acids. Germline CDR1 reads MDHEN; CDR2 reads SYDVKM. V lost 10 bases to trimming and J lost 1 base, with 11 bases between them.

The rearrangement uses TRBV20-1 and TRBJ1-5, with D uncertain. Germline CDR1 reads DFQATT; CDR2 reads SNEGSKA (reference sequence). The CDR3 has 13 amino acids. Trimming shortened V by 2 bases and J by 5 bases, and 10 bases separated the two germline ends. The CDR3 coding sequence is TGCAGTGCTAGAATATCGGTTGATCAGCCCCAGCATTTT. This codes for CSARISVDQPQHF.

In this sample, this clonotype turned up many times. This rearrangement joins TRBV6-1 to TRBJ2-7; TRBD2 matches at 7 bases. With 6 bases clipped from V and 6 bases from J, the junction kept 8 bases outside the gene matches. CDR1 and CDR2 from the germline V gene are MNHNS and SASEGT. The CDR3 sequence is 13 residues long. The CDR3 bases are TGTGCCAGCAGGGGCTCGGGGGGTGTCGAGCAGTACTTC. Its protein product is CASRGSGGVEQYF.